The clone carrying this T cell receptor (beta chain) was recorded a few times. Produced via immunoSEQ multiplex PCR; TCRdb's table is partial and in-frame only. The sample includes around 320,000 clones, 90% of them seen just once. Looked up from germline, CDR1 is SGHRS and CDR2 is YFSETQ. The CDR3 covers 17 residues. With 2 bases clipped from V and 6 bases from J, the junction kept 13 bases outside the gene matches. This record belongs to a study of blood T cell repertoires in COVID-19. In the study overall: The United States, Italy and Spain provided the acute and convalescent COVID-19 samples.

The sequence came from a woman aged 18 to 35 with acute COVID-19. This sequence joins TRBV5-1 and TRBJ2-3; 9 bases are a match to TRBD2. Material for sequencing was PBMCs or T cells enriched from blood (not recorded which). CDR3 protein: CASSLGGAGGPRDTQYF. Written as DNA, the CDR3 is TGCGCCAGCAGCTTAGGCGGTGCGGGAGGGCCTCGTGATACGCAGTATTTT.